A selection of T cell receptor beta chains follows, all from one sample in a study of regulatory T cells in long-lasting Graves disease. TCRdb reprocessed the multiplex PCR reads via MiXCR and lists one record per CDR3 protein. The sample includes about 290,000 distinct CDR3 sequences, roughly a fifth of them seen just once. Specimen: peripheral blood mononuclear cells (PBMCs), collected when the disease was refractory, from a patient treated with antithyroid drugs. These receptors were collected from a female donor with Graves disease. Both conserved end residues are part of each CDR3. A D gene is named only where the DNA matches it firmly. The size of a clone is reported for some rows only, either as once, few or many, or as a class for expanded clones.

v_gene	j_gene	d_gene	abundance	len	CDR3aa	CDR3nt
TRBV7-2	TRBJ2-7	TRBD2	-	14	CASSWRLAGYEQYF	TGTGCCAGCAGCTGGCGGCTAGCGGGGTACGAGCAGTACTTC
TRBV11-2	TRBJ2-7	TRBD2	many	16	CASSLGLAGYSYEQYF	TGTGCCAGCAGCTTAGGGCTAGCGGGGTACTCCTACGAGCAGTACTTC
TRBV7-9	TRBJ2-1	TRBD2	-	15	CASSRPSGSRDEQFF	TGTGCCAGCAGCCGACCTAGCGGGAGTCGAGATGAGCAGTTCTTC
TRBV5-1	TRBJ2-2	TRBD2	-	16	CASSLVSGGPTGELFF	TGCGCCAGCAGCTTGGTCTCGGGAGGGCCTACCGGGGAGCTGTTTTTT
TRBV28	TRBJ2-7	-	few	15	CASSFFSRDTHEQYF	TGTGCCAGCAGTTTTTTTTCTCGGGACACCCACGAGCAGTACTTC
TRBV7-2	TRBJ2-3	TRBD2	many	17	CASSTYTSGGPLDTQYF	TGTGCCAGCAGCACCTATACTAGCGGGGGCCCCTTGGATACGCAGTATTTT
TRBV6-2/TRBV6-3	TRBJ1-5	TRBD1	many	18	CASSEDRGSVYSNQPQHF	TGTGCCAGCAGTGAGGACAGGGGAAGTGTGTATAGCAATCAGCCCCAGCATTTT
TRBV7-8	TRBJ1-1	-	many	16	CASSLRALRMNTEAFF	TGTGCCAGCAGCCTCCGGGCCCTAAGAATGAACACTGAAGCTTTCTTT
TRBV7-8	TRBJ2-2	-	many	16	CASSLAGPRDTGELFF	TGTGCCAGCAGCTTAGCGGGTCCCCGGGACACCGGGGAGCTGTTTTTT
TRBV5-1	TRBJ1-2	-	-	15	CASSLVGKLNYGYTF	TGCGCCAGCAGCTTGGTTGGGAAGCTGAACTATGGCTACACCTTC
TRBV4-1	TRBJ2-2	TRBD2	-	17	CASSQDRLAGNTGELFF	TGCGCCAGCAGCCAAGATCGGCTAGCGGGCAACACCGGGGAGCTGTTTTTT
TRBV20-1	TRBJ2-5	TRBD1	many	12	CSATDREETQYF	TGCAGTGCCACAGACAGGGAGGAGACCCAGTACTTC
TRBV3-1	TRBJ2-5	TRBD1	-	13	CASSLDREEAQYF	TGTGCCAGCAGCCTTGACAGGGAAGAGGCCCAGTACTTC
TRBV6-5	TRBJ1-4	-	few	15	CASSYGVQTNEKLFF	TGTGCCAGCAGTTACGGGGTGCAGACTAATGAAAAACTGTTTTTT
TRBV6-2/TRBV6-3	TRBJ1-5	-	many	16	CASSSDSGMRNQPQHF	TGTGCCAGCAGTTCAGATTCGGGGATGAGAAATCAGCCCCAGCATTTT
TRBV6-1	TRBJ2-7	-	few	11	CATRGSYEQYF	TGTGCCACCAGGGGTTCCTACGAGCAGTACTTC
TRBV5-6	TRBJ2-5	-	many	14	CASSGITGQETQYF	TGTGCCAGCAGCGGGATAACAGGTCAAGAGACCCAGTACTTC
TRBV10-3	TRBJ1-2	TRBD1	-	13	CAITQGANYGYTF	TGTGCCATCACACAGGGGGCTAACTATGGCTACACCTTC
TRBV6-5	TRBJ1-1	-	-	15	CASSYTRETNTEAFF	TGTGCCAGCAGTTACACGCGGGAGACTAACACTGAAGCTTTCTTT
TRBV5-1	TRBJ2-1	-	-	17	CASSLFSPQVGDNEQFF	TGCGCCAGCAGCTTGTTTAGTCCGCAGGTTGGGGACAATGAGCAGTTCTTC
TRBV5-6	TRBJ1-2	-	many	15	CASSLGIGTNYGYTF	TGTGCCAGCAGCTTGGGGATCGGGACTAACTATGGCTACACCTTC
TRBV4-1	TRBJ2-2	-	-	15	CASSQYLTSLGGLFF	TGCGCCAGCAGCCAGTACCTGACTAGTTTGGGGGGGCTGTTTTTT
TRBV3-1	TRBJ1-1	-	many	14	CASSQGTVAAEAFF	TGTGCCAGCAGCCAAGGGACGGTGGCCGCGGAAGCTTTCTTT
TRBV5-1	TRBJ1-6	-	-	13	CASSLARDSPLHF	TGCGCCAGCAGCTTGGCCAGGGACTCACCCCTCCACTTT
TRBV20-1	TRBJ1-2	-	few	13	CSARGAGRNGYTF	TGCAGTGCTAGAGGGGCAGGGCGTAATGGCTACACCTTC
TRBV6-1	TRBJ2-5	TRBD1	once	15	CPSSPRTGGRETQYF	TGTCCCAGCAGCCCCCGGACAGGGGGAAGGGAGACCCAGTACTTC
TRBV4-1	TRBJ1-4	-	-	14	CASSQQGTDEKLFF	TGCGCCAGCAGCCAACAGGGGACGGATGAAAAACTGTTTTTT
TRBV6-5	TRBJ2-7	TRBD1	many	15	CASSYSTGGAYEQYF	TGTGCCAGCAGTTACTCGACAGGGGGTGCCTACGAGCAGTACTTC
TRBV20-1	TRBJ2-3	TRBD2	-	13	CSAGTSGVGTQYF	TGCAGTGCCGGGACTAGCGGGGTTGGTACGCAGTATTTT
TRBV27	TRBJ2-7	-	few	16	CASSQAVGQTTYEQYF	TGTGCCAGCAGCCAAGCCGTTGGTCAAACGACCTACGAGCAGTACTTC
TRBV18	TRBJ2-3	TRBD1	few	14	CASSLDRGADTQYF	TGTGCCAGCTCCCTGGACAGGGGAGCAGATACGCAGTATTTT